This T cell receptor beta chain was recovered during a study of cytomegalovirus exposure and HLA in healthy donors. The PCR employed 60 Vbeta primers together with 13 Jbeta primers. The method was immunoSEQ multiplex PCR; TCRdb's version includes in-frame clones alone and lacks a portion of them. The repertoire consists of about 95,000 clones, with about three quarters occurring once and the leading ten covering around 16%. CDR3 length equals 12 residues. Germline CDR1 SEHNR, CDR2 FQNEAQ (reference sequence). With 10 bases removed from V and 1 base from J, the gap between germline ends came to 10 bases.

This TCR came from a woman between 50 and 59 years old in good health and CMV-seropositive. Sequenced input: PBMCs. The chain links TRBV7-9 to TRBJ1-2; D gene uncertain. The chain's CDR3 is CATALSNYGYTF. The CDR3, as DNA: TGTGCCACCGCGCTGAGTAACTATGGCTACACCTTC.